This T cell receptor (beta chain) was captured in a study of shared clonotypes between healthy human individuals. General observations from the study: Clonotypes which were not shared had lower generation probabilities than clonotypes that all four donors shared.

Concerning this clone: Its antigen remains unknown.

Donors were healthy HIV-negative adults without recently reported acute infections or vaccinations. The authors' processing: ImmunoSEQ junction-only sequences lacked quality scores, so their filtering differed. Sequencing used immunoSEQ multiplex PCR; TCRdb keeps in-frame clones, though not all of them. The V and J calls and the clone size are those of that table, but D and trimming were determined from the DNA. The sample shows about 2.4 million clones, 90% to 95% of them seen only once. The CDR3 sequence is 15 residues long. Germline assignment: CDR1 SGHAT and CDR2 FQNNGV. V lost 3 bases to trimming and J lost 3 bases, with 15 bases between them.

The sample taken for sequencing was naive CD4+ T cells from PBMCs. Subset of the sample: CD45RA+ positively selected. This sequence was found in a man between 18 and 35 years old in good health. Some clones in this sample may be carry-over from other donors' samples. This sequence joins TRBV11-2 and TRBJ2-7, with D possibly being TRBD1 (5 bases). The CDR3: CASSFSLGPRYEQYF. CDR3 nucleotide sequence: TGTGCCAGCAGCTTTTCCCTGGGGCCACGCTACGAGCAGTACTTC.